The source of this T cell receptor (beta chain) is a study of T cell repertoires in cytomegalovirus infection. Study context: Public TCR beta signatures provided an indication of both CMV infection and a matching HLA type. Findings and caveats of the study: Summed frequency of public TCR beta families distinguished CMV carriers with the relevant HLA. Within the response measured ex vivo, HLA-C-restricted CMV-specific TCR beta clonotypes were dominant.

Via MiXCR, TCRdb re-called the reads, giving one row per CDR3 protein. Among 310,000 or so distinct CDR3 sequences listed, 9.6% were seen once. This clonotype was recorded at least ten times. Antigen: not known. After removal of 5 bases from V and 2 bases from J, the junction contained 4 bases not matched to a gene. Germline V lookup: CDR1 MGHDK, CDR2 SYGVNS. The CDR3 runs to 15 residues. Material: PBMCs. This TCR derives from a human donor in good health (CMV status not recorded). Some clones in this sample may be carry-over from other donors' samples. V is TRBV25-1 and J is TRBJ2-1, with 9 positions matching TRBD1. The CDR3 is CASSNTGGTYNEQFF. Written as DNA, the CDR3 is TGTGCCAGCAGTAACACAGGGGGCACCTACAATGAGCAGTTCTTC.